The 5 T cell receptor beta chains in this list originate from one sample, sequenced in a study of blood T cells in healthy people across ages. With a J-beta primer mix and a sample-barcoded 5' primer, a second PCR ran roughly 6 to 11 cycles. Via MiXCR, TCRdb re-called the 5' RACE reads, giving one row per CDR3 protein. The data contain about 2 million distinct CDR3 sequences, around half of them singletons. Sequencing was performed on blood. These TCRs come from a woman in her thirties or forties in good health.

A few counts support this clonotype. CDR3 residues: CASSSGAASYEQYF. The CDR3 coding sequence is TGTGCCAGCAGTTCGGGGGCAGCTTCCTACGAGCAGTACTTC. The chain couples TRBV28 to TRBJ2-7; perhaps D is TRBD1 or TRBD2 (6 bases each). V lost 4 bases and J 1 base, leaving 11 bases between the germline ends. The CDR3 runs to 14 residues. The V gene's germline CDR1 is MDHEN and CDR2 SYDVKM.

This clonotype was counted between two and nine times. This chain uses TRBV7-8 with TRBJ2-7; no reliable D call. Germline V gene data show CDR1 as SGHVS and CDR2 as FQNEAQ. This CDR3 comprises 12 residues. Trimming took off 5 bases at V and 3 bases at J, with 8 bases between the two ends. The CDR3 nucleotides read TGTGCCAGCAGCCCTCAGTACTACGAGCAGTACTTC. This sequence encodes CASSPQYYEQYF.

V is TRBV9 and J is TRBJ1-1, with D possibly matching TRBD1 (6 bases). The length of the CDR3 is 16 residues. Trimming took 3 bases from V and 0 from J, leaving 15 bases between them. Germline CDR1 is SGDLS and CDR2 is YYNGEE. The CDR3 here is CASSDDSTGMNTEAFF. The CDR3 DNA sequence: TGTGCCAGCAGCGACGACTCGACAGGAATGAACACTGAAGCTTTCTTT.

This clonotype was seen a few times. The chain recombines TRBV12-3 or TRBV12-4 with TRBJ2-1; D gene ambiguous. With 2 bases removed from V and 5 bases from J, the gap between germline ends came to 13 bases. This CDR3 spans 15 amino acids. CDR3 bases: TGTGCCAGCAGTTTATACGGAACTTCAGACAATGAGCAGTTCTTC. It encodes CASSLYGTSDNEQFF.

The V and J genes are TRBV9 and TRBJ2-2; 11 bases map to TRBD2. The CDR3 totals 15 residues. V was pared by 5 bases and J by 7 bases, with 7 bases of the junction left unmatched. The germline V gene encodes CDR1 SGDLS and CDR2 YYNGEE. CDR3 loop: CASRASGGHGGELFF. CDR3 coding DNA: TGTGCCAGCAGAGCTAGCGGGGGGCATGGCGGGGAGCTGTTTTTT.